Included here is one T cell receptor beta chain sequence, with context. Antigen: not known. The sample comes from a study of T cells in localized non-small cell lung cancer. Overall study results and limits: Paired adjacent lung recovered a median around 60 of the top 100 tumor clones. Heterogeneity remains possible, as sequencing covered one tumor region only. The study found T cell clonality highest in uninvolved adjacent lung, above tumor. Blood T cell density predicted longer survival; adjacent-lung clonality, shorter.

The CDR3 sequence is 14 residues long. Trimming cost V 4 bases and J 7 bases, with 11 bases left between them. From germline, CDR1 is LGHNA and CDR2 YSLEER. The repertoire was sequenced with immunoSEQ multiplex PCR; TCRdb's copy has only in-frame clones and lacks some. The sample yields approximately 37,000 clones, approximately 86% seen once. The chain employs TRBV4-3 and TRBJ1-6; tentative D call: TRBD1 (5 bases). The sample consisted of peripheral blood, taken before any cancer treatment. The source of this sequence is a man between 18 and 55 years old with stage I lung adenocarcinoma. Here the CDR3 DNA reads TGCGCCAGCAGCCCCCAGGGTCGGAATTCACCCCTCCACTTT. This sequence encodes CASSPQGRNSPLHF.